This is a list of T cell receptor beta chains from one sample in a study of OX40 agonist ivuxolimab in advanced cancers. Clones were sequenced by immunoSEQ multiplex PCR, and TCRdb holds only the in-frame ones, with some missing. The data contain 43,000 or so clones, about 86% of them seen just once; the ten biggest clones take up around 37%. The specimen was CD4+ or CD8+ T cells sorted from blood, collected in a trial of the OX40 agonist ivuxolimab. These receptors all stem from an adult with an advanced solid tumor such as melanoma, head and neck, liver or kidney cancer. The CDR3 runs from the conserved cysteine through the conserved F or W. Fields, in order: J gene, V gene, CDR3 protein.

TRBJ1-1 | TRBV25-1 | CASSELGGEAFF
TRBJ2-2 | TRBV28 | CASKPQGYTGELFF
TRBJ1-2 | TRBV5-1 | CASSLAGSYNYGYTF
TRBJ1-2 | TRBV28 | CASSPSRTGYTF
TRBJ2-3 | TRBV12-5 | CASGWGLAGGPSTDTQYF
TRBJ2-5 | TRBV19 | CASSKPAAPGPGQETQYF
TRBJ1-5 | TRBV5-4 | CASSFGGSSNQPQHF
TRBJ2-6 | TRBV11-3 | CASSPGSGANVLTF
TRBJ2-1 | TRBV5-4 | CASSFSGGSYNEQFF
TRBJ2-1 | TRBV6-9 | CASSYGGSTNEQFF
TRBJ1-6 | TRBV7-8 | CASSLASGTENSPLHF
TRBJ2-1 | TRBV2 | CASSYMRPASSYNEQFF
TRBJ1-1 | TRBV6-5 | CASSYGGTNTEAFF
TRBJ2-6 | TRBV6-4 | CASGVGAGANVLTF
TRBJ2-3 | TRBV19 | CASSRTSVDTQYF
TRBJ2-5 | TRBV14 | CASSHTETQYF
TRBJ2-1 | TRBV13 | CASSPQGNSYNEQFF
TRBJ1-5 | TRBV28 | CASGPPGRPIQPQHF
TRBJ2-5 | TRBV7-9 | CASSLVMGKTQYF
TRBJ2-4 | TRBV19 | CASTMDQQGSNIQYF
TRBJ2-3 | TRBV4-1 | CASISGGAKADTQYF
TRBJ2-1 | TRBV14 | CASSPGQGRGYNGQFF
TRBJ1-2 | TRBV29-1 | CSVQVGQGARGYYGYTF
TRBJ2-7 | TRBV19 | CASRGTGVDEQYF
TRBJ2-7 | TRBV21-1 | CASSKRRCGRGSYEQYF
TRBJ1-1 | TRBV28 | CASTAGDRTEAFF
TRBJ2-7 | TRBV29-1 | CSVIRDSYEQYF
TRBJ1-2 | TRBV6-5 | CASSDHYGYTF
TRBJ2-1 | TRBV11-2 | CASSSTSGGAREQFF
TRBJ2-7 | TRBV11-1 | CASRLDGDEQYF
TRBJ2-1 | TRBV2 | CASRGGISSYNEQFF
TRBJ2-7 | TRBV7-9 | CASSPWTGGVGEQYF
TRBJ1-3 | TRBV2 | CASSVQRPSGNTIYF
TRBJ1-2 | TRBV11-2 | CASSLAMSDGYTF
TRBJ2-3 | TRBV7-2 | CASSLKPGGTDTQYF
TRBJ2-5 | TRBV4-2 | CASSLAGIQETQYF
TRBJ1-1 | TRBV7-8 | CASSLGGRTEAFF
TRBJ2-7 | TRBV9 | CASSVMAGGLEQYF
TRBJ2-1 | TRBV9 | CASSVILAGVNEQFF
TRBJ2-7 | TRBV28 | CASSSTPYEQYF
TRBJ2-1 | TRBV7-9 | CASSWAGGKDEQFF
TRBJ2-3 | TRBV5-4 | CASSPSGVTDTQYF
TRBJ1-1 | TRBV14 | CASSQTGLPNTEAFF
TRBJ1-1 | TRBV20-1 | CSAILNTEAFF
TRBJ1-5 | TRBV6-5 | CASASLPTQPQHF
TRBJ2-2 | TRBV27 | CASSFLVGGAGPRELFF
TRBJ2-7 | TRBV30 | CAWIDPGLDFREQYF
TRBJ2-7 | TRBV7-9 | CASSSGQPYSYEQYF
TRBJ2-1 | TRBV6-6 | CASSRELAGAYNEQFF
TRBJ2-4 | TRBV7-3 | CASSQEKSGIQYF
TRBJ2-7 | TRBV6-1 | CASSYPDEQYF
TRBJ2-7 | TRBV6-1 | CASSDEAGSYEQYF
TRBJ2-2 | TRBV5-1 | CASRPRTGDTGELFF